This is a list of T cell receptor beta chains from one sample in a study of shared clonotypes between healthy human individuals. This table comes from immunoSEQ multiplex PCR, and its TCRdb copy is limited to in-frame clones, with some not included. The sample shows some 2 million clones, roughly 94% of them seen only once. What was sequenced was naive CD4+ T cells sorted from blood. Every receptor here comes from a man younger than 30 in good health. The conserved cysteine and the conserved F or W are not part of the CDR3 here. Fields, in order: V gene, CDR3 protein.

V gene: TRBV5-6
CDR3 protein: ASSGRASYEQY

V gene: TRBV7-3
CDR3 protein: ASSRTEENNEQF

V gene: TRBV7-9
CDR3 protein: ASSLGVGTVLNTEAF

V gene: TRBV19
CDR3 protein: ASSMTDGYNEQF

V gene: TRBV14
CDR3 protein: ASSQARDRNTEAF

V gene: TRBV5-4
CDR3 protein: ASSLFSRSNYGYT

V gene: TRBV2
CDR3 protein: ASTSENDYEQY

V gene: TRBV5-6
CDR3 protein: ASSLVLAAYNEQF

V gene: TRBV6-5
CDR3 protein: ASSYNRNTGELF

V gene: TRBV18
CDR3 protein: ASSPYASGRQETQY

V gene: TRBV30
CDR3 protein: AWSVRWLDVSYGYT

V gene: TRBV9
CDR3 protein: ASSSRTDNSPLH

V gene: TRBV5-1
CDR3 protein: ASRSSGGARDTQY

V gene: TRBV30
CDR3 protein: AWRDDGVTYT

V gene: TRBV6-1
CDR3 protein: ASSQGTGRNEQF

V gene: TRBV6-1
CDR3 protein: ASKLDRILSYGYT

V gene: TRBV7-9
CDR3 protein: ASSLAGRSAF

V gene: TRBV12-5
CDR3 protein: ASGLGGNTDTQY

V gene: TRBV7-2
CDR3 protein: ASSRLWDTYSPLH

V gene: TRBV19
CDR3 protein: ATWTDALPDYGYT

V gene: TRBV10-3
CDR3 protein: AISDRMGGRGDYGYT

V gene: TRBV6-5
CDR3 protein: ASRRSNRGDSPLH